This entry features one TCR beta chain sequence. The repertoire was sequenced with immunoSEQ multiplex PCR; TCRdb's copy has only in-frame clones and lacks some. The sample holds around 150,000 clones; 80% to 95% are singletons and the top ten take roughly 5%. The data are from a study of T cell responses to AZD1222 COVID-19 vaccine. CDR1 and CDR2 (germline): SGHRS, YFSETQ. There are 14 residues in the CDR3. The germline V and J ends were trimmed by 4 bases and 2 bases, with 12 bases remaining between them. The chain joins TRBV5-1 to TRBJ1-1; D may be TRBD1 (5 bases). The receptor was derived from an adult in good health. Source: peripheral blood, taken on day 0 of AZD1222 vaccination. CDR3 nucleotides: TGCGCCAGCAGCCGGGACCAAGTAAACACTGAAGCTTTCTTT. It specifies CASSRDQVNTEAFF.